The 5 T cell receptor beta chains in this list originate from one sample, sequenced in a study of T and B cells in COVID-19 patients. TRB was amplified from roughly 250-500 ng of blood genomic DNA. Multiplex PCR with BIOMED2 TRB-A/B primer pools amplified TRB rearrangements. One entry per CDR3 protein results from TCRdb running MiXCR on the multiplex PCR reads. The sample has several thousand distinct CDR3 sequences; around 26% are singletons. The specimen was blood. All receptors derive from a human donor with active COVID-19.

This clonotype was seen more than once but under ten times. The chain uses TRBV7-2 and TRBJ2-3; 7 bases fit TRBD2. Germline V gives CDR1 SGHTA, CDR2 FQGNSA. This CDR3 spans 14 amino acids. V lost 5 bases to trimming and J lost 11 bases; unmatched junction nucleotides: 13. The CDR3 here is CASSLTTAGVLQYF. DNA for the CDR3: TGTGCCAGCAGCCTCACGACGGCGGGGGTATTGCAGTATTTT.

About this clonotype itself: A much larger clone differs by one base, so this may be a read error. V gene TRBV6-5 combines with J gene TRBJ1-6; D unclear. The CDR3 covers 14 residues. In germline, CDR1 is MNHEY, CDR2 SVGAGI. The chain's CDR3 is CASSNPPQNSTLHF. CDR3 coding DNA: TGTGCCAGCAGTAATCCCCCCCAGAATTCAACCCTCCACTTT.

The rearrangement uses TRBV29-1 and TRBJ2-7; the match to TRBD2 covers 10 bases. The CDR3 sequence is 15 residues long. CDR1 and CDR2 from the germline V gene are SQVTM and ANQGSEA. V gave up 4 bases and J gave up 0 bases; unmatched junction bases: 6. This CDR3 is CSVGASGGFSYEQYF. The CDR3 DNA sequence: TGCAGCGTTGGGGCTAGCGGGGGTTTCTCCTACGAGCAGTACTTC.

In its sample, this clonotype is medium-sized. This chain uses TRBV27 with TRBJ2-5; 7 positions match TRBD2. The germline CDR1 and CDR2 sequences are MNHEY and SMNVEV (reference sequence). The CDR3 is 17 residues long. After removal of 6 bases from V and 0 bases from J, the junction contained 13 bases not matched to a gene. CDR3 DNA sequence: TGTGCCAGCAGGACGACTGCTGAGCGGGGCTACCAAGAGACCCAGTACTTC. It yields the protein CASRTTAERGYQETQYF.

This clonotype is judged medium-sized. V gene TRBV6-5 combines with J gene TRBJ2-1; perhaps TRBD1 as D (5 bases). Trimming took 6 bases from V and 10 from J, leaving 22 bases between them. The CDR3 length is 15 residues. The germline gives CDR1 MNHEY, CDR2 SVGAGI. The CDR3 is CASSDLGLGLKEQFF. Written as DNA, the CDR3 is TGTGCCAGCAGCGATCTCGGGTTGGGGCTAAAAGAGCAGTTCTTC.